A selection of T cell receptor beta chains follows, all from one sample in a study of CD8+ T cells in alopecia areata. Some clones are missing from TCRdb's copy, which holds only in-frame ones; the method was immunoSEQ multiplex PCR. The sample lists around 100,000 clones, 70% to 90% seen once, with around 10% in the top ten. Sequenced here: CD8+ T cells sorted from blood, sampled between weeks 30 and 35, from a patient treated with tofacitinib. The receptor source for this set is a human donor with alopecia areata. Both conserved end residues are part of each CDR3. The order of the fields is clone size, J gene, V gene, D gene, CDR3 protein, CDR3 DNA. A D gene is named only where the DNA matches it firmly. The size field is filled for only some rows; it gives once, few, many or a size class.

size: once; J: TRBJ1-1; V: TRBV27; D: .; CDR3: CASSLNVNTEAFF; DNA: TGTGCCAGCAGTTTAAACGTGAACACTGAAGCTTTCTTT
size: .; J: TRBJ1-1; V: TRBV6-5; D: .; CDR3: CASSYFLGDTEAFF; DNA: TGTGCCAGCAGTTACTTTCTCGGGGACACTGAAGCTTTCTTT
size: .; J: TRBJ1-1; V: TRBV27; D: .; CDR3: CASSYRRGAEAFF; DNA: TGTGCCAGCAGCTACCGACGGGGTGCTGAAGCTTTCTTT
size: .; J: TRBJ2-7; V: TRBV9; D: .; CDR3: CASSVVGSGAVYEQYF; DNA: TGTGCCAGCAGCGTAGTAGGGTCGGGCGCGGTCTACGAGCAGTACTTC
size: .; J: TRBJ2-7; V: TRBV7-8; D: .; CDR3: CASSPAQGWSYEQYF; DNA: TGTGCCAGCAGCCCAGCCCAGGGATGGTCCTACGAGCAGTACTTC
size: .; J: TRBJ2-7; V: TRBV7-2; D: TRBD2; CDR3: CASSATGLAGYEQYF; DNA: TGTGCCAGCAGCGCAACGGGACTAGCCGGCTACGAGCAGTACTTC
size: .; J: TRBJ2-1; V: TRBV19; D: TRBD2; CDR3: CASSGGGDYNEQFF; DNA: TGTGCCAGTAGTGGCGGGGGAGACTACAATGAGCAGTTCTTC
size: .; J: TRBJ2-1; V: TRBV5-6; D: TRBD1; CDR3: CASTGTGGFQSSYNEQFF; DNA: TGTGCCAGCACCGGGACAGGGGGATTTCAGAGCTCCTACAATGAGCAGTTCTTC
size: .; J: TRBJ2-1; V: TRBV10-3; D: TRBD2; CDR3: CAIREVAASYNEQFF; DNA: TGTGCCATCCGGGAGGTAGCGGCCTCCTACAATGAGCAGTTCTTC
size: .; J: TRBJ2-7; V: TRBV7-8; D: .; CDR3: CASSLAAVYEQYF; DNA: TGTGCCAGCAGCTTAGCGGCGGTCTACGAGCAGTACTTC
size: once; J: TRBJ2-1; V: TRBV14; D: .; CDR3: CASSVTGFYNEQFF; DNA: TGTGCCAGCAGTGTAACAGGGTTTTACAATGAGCAGTTCTTC
size: .; J: TRBJ2-6; V: TRBV7-9; D: .; CDR3: CASSLVRDSGANVLTF; DNA: TGTGCCAGCAGCTTAGTGCGGGACTCTGGGGCCAACGTCCTGACTTTC
size: .; J: TRBJ2-1; V: TRBV4-1; D: TRBD2; CDR3: CASTLGGGYEQFF; DNA: TGCGCCAGCACCCTCGGCGGGGGATATGAGCAGTTCTTC
size: .; J: TRBJ2-5; V: TRBV7-9; D: .; CDR3: CASSLATVWETQYF; DNA: TGTGCCAGCAGCTTAGCGACGGTTTGGGAGACCCAGTACTTC
size: .; J: TRBJ2-5; V: TRBV4-1; D: .; CDR3: CASSQDRTPQETQYF; DNA: TGCGCCAGCAGCCAAGATAGGACACCGCAAGAGACCCAGTACTTC
size: .; J: TRBJ2-4; V: TRBV7-6; D: .; CDR3: CASSSPNSGEDIQYF; DNA: TGTGCCAGCAGCTCGCCCAATAGTGGGGAGGACATTCAGTACTTC
size: .; J: TRBJ1-2; V: TRBV6-1; D: .; CDR3: CASSEAQSGRSYGYTF; DNA: TGTGCCAGCAGTGAAGCGCAATCTGGGAGGAGCTATGGCTACACCTTC
size: once; J: TRBJ2-5; V: TRBV7-6; D: .; CDR3: CASSLEAGRETQYF; DNA: TGTGCCAGCAGCTTAGAGGCGGGGCGAGAGACCCAGTACTTC
size: .; J: TRBJ2-2; V: TRBV9; D: .; CDR3: CASSVEAGSTGELFF; DNA: TGTGCCAGCAGCGTAGAGGCGGGGTCAACCGGGGAGCTGTTTTTT
size: .; J: TRBJ2-3; V: TRBV19; D: TRBD1; CDR3: CASSSRGRTDTQYF; DNA: TGTGCCAGTAGTTCGAGGGGGCGCACAGATACGCAGTATTTT
size: .; J: TRBJ2-2; V: TRBV10-3; D: .; CDR3: CAISEKGPIANTGELFF; DNA: TGTGCCATCAGTGAGAAGGGGCCCATCGCGAACACCGGGGAGCTGTTTTTT
size: .; J: TRBJ1-4; V: TRBV6-6; D: .; CDR3: CASSGSVDGADEKLFF; DNA: TGTGCCAGCAGTGGCTCGGTTGACGGGGCGGATGAAAAACTGTTTTTT
size: .; J: TRBJ1-1; V: TRBV5-6; D: .; CDR3: CASEAVHTEAFF; DNA: TGTGCCAGCGAGGCGGTACACACTGAAGCTTTCTTT
size: .; J: TRBJ1-2; V: TRBV27; D: .; CDR3: CASTGEFPAGYTF; DNA: TGTGCCAGCACCGGAGAGTTTCCAGCAGGCTACACCTTC
size: .; J: TRBJ2-3; V: TRBV27; D: .; CDR3: CASSLSGQGRTDTQYF; DNA: TGTGCCAGCAGTTTATCTGGGCAGGGGAGGACAGATACGCAGTATTTT
size: .; J: TRBJ2-3; V: TRBV19; D: .; CDR3: CASSPLGTPTDTQYF; DNA: TGTGCCAGTAGCCCGCTCGGGACACCCACAGATACGCAGTATTTT
size: .; J: TRBJ2-1; V: TRBV27; D: TRBD1; CDR3: CASRTGTGDLAWNEQFF; DNA: TGTGCCAGCAGAACCGGGACAGGGGATCTGGCGTGGAATGAGCAGTTCTTC
size: once; J: TRBJ1-1; V: TRBV5-4; D: .; CDR3: CASSLGGVAEAFF; DNA: TGTGCCAGCAGCTTGGGAGGGGTGGCTGAAGCTTTCTTT
size: .; J: TRBJ2-1; V: TRBV11-3; D: .; CDR3: CASSHSGPYNEQFF; DNA: TGTGCCAGCAGCCATAGCGGACCATACAATGAGCAGTTCTTC
size: .; J: TRBJ2-1; V: TRBV6-6; D: TRBD2; CDR3: CASSYSPSGSDEQFF; DNA: TGTGCCAGCAGTTACTCGCCTAGCGGGAGCGATGAGCAGTTCTTC
size: .; J: TRBJ2-1; V: TRBV29-1; D: .; CDR3: CSVVSWGNEQFF; DNA: TGCAGCGTTGTTAGTTGGGGCAATGAGCAGTTCTTC
size: .; J: TRBJ2-7; V: TRBV29-1; D: TRBD1; CDR3: CSAVGGDRGYEQYF; DNA: TGCAGCGCGGTTGGCGGGGACAGGGGCTACGAGCAGTACTTC
size: .; J: TRBJ2-5; V: TRBV27; D: TRBD1; CDR3: CASTSGVRGETQYF; DNA: TGTGCCAGCACCTCAGGGGTCAGGGGGGAGACCCAGTACTTC
size: .; J: TRBJ2-7; V: TRBV4-1; D: TRBD2; CDR3: CASSQDRASGDEQYF; DNA: TGCGCCAGCAGCCAAGATCGGGCTAGCGGAGACGAGCAGTACTTC
size: few; J: TRBJ2-7; V: TRBV6-5; D: TRBD1; CDR3: CASSSLRTGFSYEQYF; DNA: TGTGCCAGCAGTTCACTCAGGACAGGGTTCTCCTACGAGCAGTACTTC
size: .; J: TRBJ1-1; V: TRBV19; D: .; CDR3: CASSQYGQTPNTEAFF; DNA: TGTGCCAGTAGTCAATACGGACAGACCCCGAACACTGAAGCTTTCTTT
size: .; J: TRBJ2-1; V: TRBV29-1; D: TRBD2; CDR3: CSVVSGRALYEQFF; DNA: TGCAGCGTTGTGAGCGGGAGGGCCTTGTATGAGCAGTTCTTC
size: .; J: TRBJ1-6; V: TRBV2; D: .; CDR3: CASWESLGNSPLHF; DNA: TGTGCCAGCTGGGAGTCGCTGGGGAATTCACCCCTCCACTTT
size: few; J: TRBJ2-5; V: TRBV29-1; D: .; CDR3: CSVEVGSEETQYF; DNA: TGCAGCGTTGAAGTAGGGTCCGAAGAGACCCAGTACTTC